This paragraph covers one T cell receptor beta chain sequence. This entry is derived from a study of blood T cell repertoires in COVID-19. The CDR3 totals 16 residues. Germline trimming cut 2 bases from V and 5 bases from J; bases unmatched to any gene: 9. Germline CDR1 MDHEN, CDR2 SYDVKM. Using immunoSEQ multiplex PCR, the repertoire was profiled, and TCRdb retains in-frame clones only, with some absent. The sample has 65,000 to 90,000 clones, 70% to 80% seen once. Material for sequencing was peripheral blood. This chain connects TRBV28 to TRBJ2-1, with TRBD2 matching 7 bases. The receptor was derived from a man between 65 and 79 years old with active or convalescent COVID-19. The CDR3 DNA is TGTGCCAGCAGTTTAAGTTCTAGCGGCAGGAACAATGAGCAGTTCTTC. Translating gives CASSLSSSGRNNEQFF.